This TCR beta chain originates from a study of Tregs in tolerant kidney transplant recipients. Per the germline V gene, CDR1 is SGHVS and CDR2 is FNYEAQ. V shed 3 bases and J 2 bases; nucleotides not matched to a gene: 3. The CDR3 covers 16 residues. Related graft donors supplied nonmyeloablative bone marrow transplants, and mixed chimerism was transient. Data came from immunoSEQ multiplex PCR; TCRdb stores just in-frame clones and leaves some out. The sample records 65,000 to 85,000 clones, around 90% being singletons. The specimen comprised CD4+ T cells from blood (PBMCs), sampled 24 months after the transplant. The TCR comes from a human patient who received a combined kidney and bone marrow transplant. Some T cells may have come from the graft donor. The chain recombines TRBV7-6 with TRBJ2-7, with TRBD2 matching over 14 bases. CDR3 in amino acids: CASSFGLAGGAYEQYF. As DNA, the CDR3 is TGTGCCAGCAGCTTCGGACTAGCGGGGGGCGCCTACGAGCAGTACTTC.